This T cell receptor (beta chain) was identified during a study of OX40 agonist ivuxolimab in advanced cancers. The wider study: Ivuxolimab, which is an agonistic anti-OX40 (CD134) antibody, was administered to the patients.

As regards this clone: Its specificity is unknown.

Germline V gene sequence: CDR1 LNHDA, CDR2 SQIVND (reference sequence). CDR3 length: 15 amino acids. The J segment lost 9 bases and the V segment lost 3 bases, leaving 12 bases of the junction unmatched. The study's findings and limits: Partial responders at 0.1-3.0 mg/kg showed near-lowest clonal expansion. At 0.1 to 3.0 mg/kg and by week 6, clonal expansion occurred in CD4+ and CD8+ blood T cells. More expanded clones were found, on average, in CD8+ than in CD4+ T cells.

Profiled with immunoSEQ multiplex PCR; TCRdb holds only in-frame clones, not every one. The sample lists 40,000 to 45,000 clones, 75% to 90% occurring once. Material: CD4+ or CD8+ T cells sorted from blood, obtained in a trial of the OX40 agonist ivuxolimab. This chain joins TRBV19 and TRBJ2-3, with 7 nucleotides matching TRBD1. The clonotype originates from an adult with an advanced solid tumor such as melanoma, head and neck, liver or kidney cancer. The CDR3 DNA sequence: TGTGCCAGTAGTATTGCCCGGGACAGACGTGACACGCAGTATTTT. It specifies CASSIARDRRDTQYF.